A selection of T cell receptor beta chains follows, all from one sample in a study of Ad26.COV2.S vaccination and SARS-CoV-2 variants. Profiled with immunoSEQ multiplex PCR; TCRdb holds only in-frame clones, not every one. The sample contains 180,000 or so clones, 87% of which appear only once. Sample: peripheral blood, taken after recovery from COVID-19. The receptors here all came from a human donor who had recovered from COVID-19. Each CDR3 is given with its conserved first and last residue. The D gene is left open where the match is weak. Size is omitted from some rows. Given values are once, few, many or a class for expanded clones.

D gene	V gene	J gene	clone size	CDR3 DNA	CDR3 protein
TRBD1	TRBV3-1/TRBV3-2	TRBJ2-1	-	TGTGCCAGCAGCTTAGAGACAGGGCAGCAGTTCTTC	CASSLETGQQFF
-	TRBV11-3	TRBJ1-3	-	TGTGCCCCGTCCAGGGGCTCTGGAAACACCATATATTTT	CAPSRGSGNTIYF
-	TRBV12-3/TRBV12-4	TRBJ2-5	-	TGTGCCAGCAGTTTTCCACTAGGGGAGACCCAGTACTTC	CASSFPLGETQYF
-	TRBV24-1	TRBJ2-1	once	TGTGCCACCAGTGAGACCGAACGTCAGTTCTTC	CATSETERQFF
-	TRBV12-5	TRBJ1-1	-	TGTGCTAGTGGCTTGGCGGGGCTTGAAGCTTTCTTT	CASGLAGLEAFF
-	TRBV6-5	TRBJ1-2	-	TGTGCCAGCAGTCCAATAGGGGGGGCTGGCACCTTC	CASSPIGGAGTF
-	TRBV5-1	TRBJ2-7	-	TGCGCCAGCAGCTTAGGGATTTCCTACGAGCAGTACTTC	CASSLGISYEQYF
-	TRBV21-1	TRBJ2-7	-	TGTGCCAGCAGCAACCGGGACAGGGGGTACGAGCAGTACTTC	CASSNRDRGYEQYF
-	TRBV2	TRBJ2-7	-	TGTGCCAGCATTGAAGGGGGGGGAGGCTACGAGCAGTACTTC	CASIEGGGGYEQYF
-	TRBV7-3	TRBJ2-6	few	TGTGCCAGCAGCCCCTCCGGGACCGCGGTAAGGGGGGCCAACGTCCTGACTTTC	CASSPSGTAVRGANVLTF
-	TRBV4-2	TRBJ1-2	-	TGTGCCAGCAGCCAGCGGCAGGGCAATGGCTACACCTTC	CASSQRQGNGYTF
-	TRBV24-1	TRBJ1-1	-	TGTGCCACCTCCGTCGGGGGGAAAGCTTTCTTT	CATSVGGKAFF
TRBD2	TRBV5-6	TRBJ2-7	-	TGTGCCAGCAGCTTACTAGCGGGAGGGTTCTACGAGCAGTACTTC	CASSLLAGGFYEQYF
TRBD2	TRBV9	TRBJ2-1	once	TGTGCCAGCAGCGTAGGGGTACTAGCGGGGGTTACACAGTTCTTC	CASSVGVLAGVTQFF
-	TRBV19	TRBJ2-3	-	TGTGCCAGTAGTATTGGAGATACGCAGTATTTT	CASSIGDTQYF
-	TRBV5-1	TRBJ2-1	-	TGCGCCAGCAGCCGAGGGGGGGACCCCTACAATGAGCAGTTCTTC	CASSRGGDPYNEQFF
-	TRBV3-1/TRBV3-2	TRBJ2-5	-	TGTGTCAGCAGCCTGGACAAGCCAAGGACCCAGTACTTC	CVSSLDKPRTQYF
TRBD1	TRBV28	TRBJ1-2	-	TGTGCCAGCAGTCCGGGACTACAGGGGGCGGGCGGCTACACCTTC	CASSPGLQGAGGYTF
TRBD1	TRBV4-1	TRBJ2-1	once	TGCGCCAGCAGCGACCTAGGACAGGGGTTCTCCTACAATGAGCAGTTCTTC	CASSDLGQGFSYNEQFF
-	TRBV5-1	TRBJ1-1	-	TGCGCCAGCAGCTTGGGGGGCGCAGGCACTGAAGCTTTCTTT	CASSLGGAGTEAFF
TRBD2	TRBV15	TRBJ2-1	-	TGTGCCACCAGCAGAGGCGGGAGGGCCTACAATGAGCAGTTCTTC	CATSRGGRAYNEQFF
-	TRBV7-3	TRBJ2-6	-	TGTGCCAGCAGCCGGGGTTCGCCTGGGGCCAACGTCCTGACTTTC	CASSRGSPGANVLTF
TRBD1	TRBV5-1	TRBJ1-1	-	TGCGCCAGCAGCTTGGAAGGGGGCAGACGAGGAGCTACCGAAGCTTTCTTT	CASSLEGGRRGATEAFF
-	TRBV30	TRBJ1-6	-	TGTGCCTGGAATAATGGGCTCTATAATTCACCCCTCCACTTT	CAWNNGLYNSPLHF
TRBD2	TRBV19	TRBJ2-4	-	TGTGCCAGTAGTAACGCCCTAGCGGATATAAACATTCAGTACTTC	CASSNALADINIQYF
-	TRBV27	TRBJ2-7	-	TGTGCCAGCAGTGAACCAGCCTACTCCTACGAGCAGTACTTC	CASSEPAYSYEQYF
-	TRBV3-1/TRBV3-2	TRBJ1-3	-	TGTGCCAGCAGTCCAGGGACTCTAGGAAACACCATATATTTT	CASSPGTLGNTIYF
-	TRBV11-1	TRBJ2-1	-	TGTGCCAGCAGCCCAGGGTCCTACAATGAGCAGTTCTTC	CASSPGSYNEQFF
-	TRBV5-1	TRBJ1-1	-	TGCGCCAGCAGCTTGTTGGTCAGTGGGAACACTGAAGCTTTCTTT	CASSLLVSGNTEAFF
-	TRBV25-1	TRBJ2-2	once	TGTGCCAGCAGTGAATCGTCAAGCTCGACCGGGGAGCTGTTTTTT	CASSESSSSTGELFF
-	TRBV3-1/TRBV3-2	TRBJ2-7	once	TGTGCCAGCAGCACCCGGGACTCTTCCTACGAGCAGTACTTC	CASSTRDSSYEQYF
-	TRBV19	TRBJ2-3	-	TGTGCCAGTAGTGAGACCCCCAGTATGTCGGATACGCAGTATTTT	CASSETPSMSDTQYF
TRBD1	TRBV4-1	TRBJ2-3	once	TGCGCCAGCAGCCAAGTGTGGGGGACAGACACAGATACGCAGTATTTT	CASSQVWGTDTDTQYF
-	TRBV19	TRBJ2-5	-	TGTGCCAGTAGTATAGATCTTGGGCAAGAGACCCAGTACTTC	CASSIDLGQETQYF
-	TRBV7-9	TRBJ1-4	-	TGTGCCAGCAGCTTAGCGTGGGCAGGACCGGGGTATGGTGAAAAACTGTTTTTT	CASSLAWAGPGYGEKLFF
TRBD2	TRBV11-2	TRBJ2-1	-	TGTGCCAGCAGCCCCCGGACTAGCGGGCCTGAGCAGTTCTTC	CASSPRTSGPEQFF
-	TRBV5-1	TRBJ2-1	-	TGCGCCAGCAGCCCTGGGGCGTTAGGGGACAATGAGCAGTTCTTC	CASSPGALGDNEQFF
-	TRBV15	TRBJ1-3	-	TGTGCCACCAGCGCCGGGGGGACATCACCTGGAAACACCATATATTTT	CATSAGGTSPGNTIYF
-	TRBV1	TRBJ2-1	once	TGCACCAGCAGCCAAGACGGGGAAAATGAGCAGTTCTTC	CTSSQDGENEQFF
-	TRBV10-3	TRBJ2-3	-	TGTGCCATCAGTGAGTCCGCTGGTACGCAGTATTTT	CAISESAGTQYF
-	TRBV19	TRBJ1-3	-	TGTGCCAGTACCTATACCGCGTTCTCTGGAAACACCATATATTTT	CASTYTAFSGNTIYF
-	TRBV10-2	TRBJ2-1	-	TGCGTCAGCGCGTGGGAGCGGTCCTACAATGAGCAGTTCTTC	CVSAWERSYNEQFF
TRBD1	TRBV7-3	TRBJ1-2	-	TGTGCCAGCAGCTTAACGGGACAGGGCTATGGCTACACCTTC	CASSLTGQGYGYTF
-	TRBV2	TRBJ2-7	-	TGTGCCACCAAGGGCCTGACCTCCCACGAGCAGTACTTC	CATKGLTSHEQYF
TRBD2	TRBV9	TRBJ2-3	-	TGTGCCAGCAGCCCAACGGGGGGGGTCACAGATACGCAGTATTTT	CASSPTGGVTDTQYF
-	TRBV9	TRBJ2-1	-	TGTGCCAGCAGCATAGAGCCCCCGCCGATCGGGTACAATGAGCAGTTCTTC	CASSIEPPPIGYNEQFF
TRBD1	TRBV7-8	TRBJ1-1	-	TGTGCCAGCAGCGCTCAACAGGGGAAGGGGGTAGCTTTCTTT	CASSAQQGKGVAFF
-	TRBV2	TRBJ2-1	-	TGTGCCAGCAGTGGGCGGGCGACCTACAATGAGCAGTTCTTC	CASSGRATYNEQFF
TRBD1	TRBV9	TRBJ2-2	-	TGTGCCAGCAGCGTAAGGACACAGGGGGAGCCTACCGGGGAGCTGTTTTTT	CASSVRTQGEPTGELFF
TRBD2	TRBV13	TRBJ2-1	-	TGTGCCAGCAGCCTAGGCCGGGGACTAGCGGGCAATGAGCAGTTCTTC	CASSLGRGLAGNEQFF
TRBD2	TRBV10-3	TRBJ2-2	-	TGTGCCATGCAACCGGGACTAGAAAACACCGGGGAGCTGTTTTTT	CAMQPGLENTGELFF
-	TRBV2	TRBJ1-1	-	TGTGCCAGCAGCTACTTCGGGATGAACACTGAAGCTTTCTTT	CASSYFGMNTEAFF
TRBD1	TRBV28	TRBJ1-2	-	TGTGCCAGCAGTCGACCGGGACAGGGGGACTATGGCTACACCTTC	CASSRPGQGDYGYTF
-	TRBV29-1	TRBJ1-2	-	TGCAGCGTTGGACCTCCCTACACCTTC	CSVGPPYTF
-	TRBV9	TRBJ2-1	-	TGTGCCAGCAGCGTAGGTTTCAGGGTGAATGAGCAGTTCTTC	CASSVGFRVNEQFF